Each of the 20 T cell receptor beta chains below was sequenced from the same sample in a study of T-cell memory formation after mild COVID-19. TCRdb analysed the 5' RACE reads with MiXCR anew, one entry per CDR3 protein. The sample has around 420,000 distinct CDR3 sequences, about 24% seen once. The sample was PBMCs or a T cell subset sorted from them (not recorded which). Every receptor here comes from an adult woman who had mild COVID-19 (a few samples of this study predate the infection). Cell type and time point are not known.

The CDR3 loop is CSARGFGSAGFYNEQFF. CDR3 nucleotides: TGCAGTGCTAGGGGGTTCGGATCAGCGGGGTTCTACAATGAGCAGTTCTTC. The V gene is TRBV20-1, the J gene TRBJ2-1, with TRBD2 matching over 7 bases. Germline V gives CDR1 DFQATT, CDR2 SNEGSKA (reference sequence). The CDR3 spans 17 residues. V shed 3 bases, J shed 3 bases, and the junction held 14 bases outside the gene matches.

This clonotype was detected only a few times. The chain uses TRBV2 and TRBJ1-5; D is unresolved. This CDR3 is 14 amino acids long. In germline, CDR1 is SNHLY, CDR2 FYNNEI. Deletions cut 2 bases from V and 4 bases from J, with 9 bases between. CDR3 residues: CASSERTPNQPQHF. The DNA for the CDR3 is TGTGCCAGCAGTGAACGGACGCCGAATCAGCCCCAGCATTTT.

The rearrangement uses TRBV12-3 or TRBV12-4 and TRBJ1-1; D uncertain. CDR3 size: 13 residues. Trimming left V 3 bases short and J 1 base short, with 6 bases between. This CDR3 is CASSFSANTEAFF. The CDR3 nucleotides read TGTGCCAGCAGTTTTTCTGCGAACACTGAAGCTTTCTTT.

V gene TRBV4-2 combines with J gene TRBJ2-7; D may correspond to TRBD1 or TRBD2 (5 bases each). Trimming pared 5 bases from V and 3 bases from J, leaving 11 bases between. This CDR3 is built from 13 residues. Germline CDR1 reads LGHNA; CDR2 reads YNFKEQ. CDR3 coding DNA: TGTGCCAGCAGCGAAGGGACGTTCTACGAGCAGTACTTC. This gives the protein CASSEGTFYEQYF.

Only a few counts were recorded for this clonotype. The genes are TRBV7-9 and TRBJ2-6, with D perhaps given as TRBD1 or TRBD2 (5 bases each). V shed 2 bases and J shed 2 bases, with 10 bases lying between them. CDR1 and CDR2 (germline): SEHNR, FQNEAQ (reference sequence). This CDR3 region has 16 residues. CDR3 DNA sequence: TGTGCCAGCAGCTTATCTTGGGGGACTGGGGCCAACGTCCTGACTTTC. Translated, it gives CASSLSWGTGANVLTF. Supplemented by reference TRBV7-9 and TRBJ2-6, the full variable domain reads DTGVSQNPRHKITKRGQNVTFRCDPISEHNRLYWYRQTLGQGPEFLTYFQNEAQLEKSRLLSDRFSAERPKGSFSTLEIQRTEQGDSAMYLCASSLSWGTGANVLTFGAGSRLTVL.

This clonotype has only a few counts. The rearrangement uses TRBV5-6 and TRBJ2-7; D is unresolved. Germline lookup yields CDR1 SGHDT and CDR2 YYEEEE. V gave up 4 bases and J gave up 4 bases, with 6 bases separating them. The length of the CDR3 is 11 residues. The CDR3 is CASSTMYEQYF. The CDR3 DNA reads as TGTGCCAGCAGCACCATGTACGAGCAGTACTTC.

This clonotype has at least ten counts. This chain uses TRBV10-2 with TRBJ1-1; D not certain. CDR3 size: 13 residues. V lost 6 bases, J lost 1 base, and 9 bases lay in between. The germline CDR1 and CDR2 sequences are WSHSY and SAAADI. For the CDR3, the DNA is TGCGCCAGCAGCGTCCTGTCGAACACTGAAGCTTTCTTT. Translation: CASSVLSNTEAFF.

This clonotype was detected only a few times. V usage is TRBV7-2 and J usage is TRBJ1-3; 9 nucleotides line up with TRBD1. V lost 5 bases, J lost 0 bases, and 8 bases stayed unmatched. CDR3 length: 17 amino acids. The germline V gene has CDR1 SGHTA and CDR2 FQGNSA. CDR3 DNA: TGTGCCAGCAGCCAAACCGGGACAGGGTCCTCTGGAAACACCATATATTTT. Translated, it gives CASSQTGTGSSGNTIYF. Together with reference TRBV7-2 and TRBJ1-3, the CDR3 gives the full variable domain: GAGVSQSPSNKVTEKGKDVELRCDPISGHTALYWYRQSLGQGLEFLIYFQGNSAPDKSGLPSDRFSAERTGGSVSTLTIQRTQQEDSAVYLCASSQTGTGSSGNTIYFGEGSWLTVV.

J is TRBJ1-5 and V is TRBV29-1, with D tentatively TRBD1 (5 bases). This CDR3 is built from 12 residues. Per the germline V gene, CDR1 is SQVTM and CDR2 is ANQGSEA. V gave up 7 bases and J gave up 3 bases, with 10 bases separating them. Here the CDR3 reads CSATTDNQPQHF. For the CDR3, the DNA is TGCAGCGCCACGACAGACAATCAGCCCCAGCATTTT.

The chain carries TRBV5-6 and TRBJ2-3; D is uncertain. The germline V and J ends were trimmed by 2 bases and 2 bases, with 6 bases remaining between them. This CDR3 is built from 13 residues. Germline CDR1 and CDR2: SGHDT and YYEEEE. The CDR3 loop is CASSFQTTDTQYF. Here the CDR3 DNA reads TGTGCCAGCAGCTTCCAGACCACAGATACGCAGTATTTT.

The chain employs TRBV6-6 and TRBJ2-7; 9 nucleotides line up with TRBD1. Unmatched junction bases numbered 10, after V lost 5 bases and J lost 2 bases. Germline-derived CDR1 and CDR2 are MNHNY and SVGAGI (reference sequence). The CDR3 contains 16 residues. The CDR3 sequence is CASSDAPGQGAYEQYF. The CDR3 nucleotides are TGTGCCAGCAGTGACGCCCCGGGACAGGGTGCCTACGAGCAGTACTTC.

Only a few counts were recorded for this clonotype. J is TRBJ2-2 and V is TRBV5-1; TRBD1 is a possible D gene (6 bases). Germline CDR1 and CDR2: SGHRS and YFSETQ. This CDR3 contains 14 residues. The V and J ends lost 6 bases and 4 bases respectively, with 13 bases between them. The CDR3 bases are TGCGCCAGCAACAGGGAAAAGGGCACCGGGGAGCTGTTTTTT. Protein product: CASNREKGTGELFF. The variable domain in full, completed from reference TRBV5-1 and TRBJ2-2, reads KAGVTQTPRYLIKTRGQQVTLSCSPISGHRSVSWYQQTPGQGLQFLFEYFSETQRNKGNFPGRFSGRQFSNSRSEMNVSTLELGDSALYLCASNREKGTGELFFGEGSRLTVL.

This CDR3 reads CASSDAPLVDEQYF. CDR3 nucleotide sequence: TGTGCCAGCAGTGACGCCCCACTAGTAGACGAGCAGTACTTC. This chain uses TRBV2 with TRBJ2-7; D is possibly TRBD2 (5 bases). This CDR3 comprises 14 residues. CDR1 is SNHLY, CDR2 FYNNEI, per germline. Trimming removed 3 bases at V and 5 bases at J, with 14 bases between.

This clonotype was seen a handful of times. The gene calls are TRBV7-2 and TRBJ1-1; 10 bases fit TRBD1. J lost 5 bases, V lost 1 base, and 10 bases had no gene match. Germline V gene data show CDR1 as SGHTA and CDR2 as FQGNSA. The CDR3 extends over 17 amino acids. The chain's CDR3 is CASSLGRQPGQGTEAFF. CDR3 in DNA: TGTGCCAGCAGCTTAGGAAGACAACCGGGACAGGGGACTGAAGCTTTCTTT.

The chain is built from TRBV9 and TRBJ2-7, with D possibly being TRBD1 (6 bases). The CDR3 length is 14 residues. V lost 4 bases to trimming and J lost 7 bases, with 18 bases between them. The germline V gene has CDR1 SGDLS and CDR2 YYNGEE. The CDR3 protein is CASSPGTWSGEQYF. In DNA, the CDR3 is TGTGCCAGCAGCCCCGGGACATGGAGTGGGGAGCAGTACTTC.

This clonotype was counted between two and nine times. The chain couples TRBV7-8 to TRBJ2-7, with a possible D match to TRBD2 (6 bases). CDR3 length equals 17 residues. The germline V gene has CDR1 SGHVS and CDR2 FQNEAQ. The V end lost 4 bases, the J end lost 2 bases, and 21 bases lay between the germline ends. CDR3 region: CASSSPVGAGLPYEQYF. The CDR3 DNA follows: TGTGCCAGCAGCTCCCCGGTTGGCGCGGGGCTTCCCTACGAGCAGTACTTC.

The CDR3 bases are TGTGCCAGCAGTTACGAGCCTAGCGGGAGCTACGAGCAGTACTTC. This sequence encodes CASSYEPSGSYEQYF. The V gene is TRBV6-5, the J gene TRBJ2-7; 10 positions match TRBD2. Per germline, CDR1 MNHEY and CDR2 SVGAGI. J lost 3 bases, V lost 2 bases, and 4 bases had no gene match. This CDR3 spans 15 amino acids.

In this sample, this clonotype turned up many times. This chain uses TRBV5-6 with TRBJ2-7, with 8 bases lining up with TRBD1. The germline CDR1 and CDR2 sequences are SGHDT and YYEEEE. V shed 1 base and J 5 bases; nucleotides not matched to a gene: 11. The CDR3 is made up of 16 amino acids. This CDR3 reads CASSLYAGQVYNEQYF. DNA of the CDR3: TGTGCCAGCAGCTTGTACGCGGGACAGGTTTATAACGAGCAGTACTTC.

This clonotype was seen only a few times. The chain carries TRBV20-1 and TRBJ1-1; D call uncertain. Germline CDR1 DFQATT, CDR2 SNEGSKA (reference sequence). Between the trimmed V and J ends, which lost 6 bases and 0 bases, there was a span of 14 bases. This CDR3 comprises 14 residues. The CDR3 coding sequence is TGCAGTGCCCAAAGGGCACTTTTGAACACTGAAGCTTTCTTT. The encoded protein is CSAQRALLNTEAFF.

The genes are TRBV11-2 and TRBJ2-5; 13 nucleotides line up with TRBD2. With 2 bases clipped from V and 6 bases from J, the junction kept 15 bases outside the gene matches. Looked up from germline, CDR1 is SGHAT and CDR2 is FQNNGV. The CDR3 length is 19 residues. The CDR3 is CASSLKGLAGVRGEKTQYF. In nucleotides, the CDR3 is TGTGCCAGCAGCTTAAAAGGACTAGCGGGAGTCAGAGGTGAAAAGACCCAGTACTTC.